The clone carrying this TCR beta chain has more than one count but fewer than ten. Antigen unknown. Template switching introduced a universal primer site, and the cDNA bore unique molecular identifiers. TCRdb fed the 5' RACE reads into MiXCR, producing one record per CDR3 protein. This table holds 450,000 or so distinct CDR3 sequences, 20% to 30% found once. Germline CDR1 is SGHRS and CDR2 is YFSETQ. Unmatched junction bases numbered 10, after V lost 5 bases and J lost 0 bases. The CDR3 runs to 16 residues. The source of the sample is a study of identical twins. Whole-study results and caveats: The presence of invariant MAIT and iNKT cells could partly confound analyses of zero-insertion sequences. The more abundant beta clonotypes in cord blood had fewer insertions, and memory repertoires did not show this.

The sample was also reused in another study, on T cells expressing NK-cell markers. That paper notes: In more than 5 donors, dominant CD3+CD56+NKG2C+ clones formed about 1.0-7.0% of CD8+ cells.

The clonotype originates from a woman younger than 35 in good health. This sequence joins TRBV5-1 and TRBJ2-5, with 7 bases fitting TRBD2. Sequenced material: CD4+ T cells sorted from blood. CDR3 amino acids: CASSLRASGYQETQYF. The CDR3 bases are TGCGCCAGCAGTTTACGGGCTAGCGGTTACCAAGAGACCCAGTACTTC.